Listed here are 9 T cell receptor beta chains from one sample, sequenced in a study of tumor and adjacent non-tumor tissue in lung cancer. Three rounds of nested PCR, following a modified ARM-PCR protocol, produced the TCRbeta library. TCRdb redid the calling of the multiplex PCR reads with MiXCR, one entry per CDR3 protein. This table holds about 80,000 distinct CDR3 sequences, roughly 80% found once. RNA was extracted from bulk tissue without any cell sorting. More than 3 cm separated this lung sample from the edge of the tumor. The sample was distant non-tumor lung tissue. Source of these receptors: a man in his sixties with non-small cell lung cancer.

Details on this clonotype: No conserved phenylalanine or tryptophan is present at the end of the CDR3, so a read error is the likely explanation. The rearrangement links TRBV20-1 to TRBJ1-5; unclear D gene. Germline V gene sequence: CDR1 DFQATT, CDR2 SNEGSKA (reference sequence). V lost 0 bases to trimming and J lost 7 bases, with 16 bases between them. There are 15 residues in the CDR3. The CDR3 DNA follows: TGCAGTGCTAGAGATCGAAGTGGTGGAGGGCAGCCCCAGCATTAT. Protein sequence: CSARDRSGGGQPQHY.

Regarding this clonotype: Compared with germline, one end of the junction differs, possibly owing to a read error. The chain couples TRBV5-6 to TRBJ2-1; D is perhaps TRBD2 (6 bases). This CDR3 spans 14 amino acids. Germline loops: CDR1 SGHDT, CDR2 YYEEEE. The CDR3 reads CASSLPSAYYEQFF. CDR3 sequence (DNA): TGTGCCAGCAGCCTACCTAGCGCCTACTATGAGCAGTTCTTC.

This clonotype came up many times. This chain uses TRBV11-2 with TRBJ2-7; no clear D. CDR1 is SGHAT, CDR2 FQNNGV, per germline. The germline V and J ends were trimmed by 0 bases and 7 bases, with 7 bases remaining between them. The CDR3 contains 12 residues. CDR3 in DNA: TGTGCCAGCAGCTTAGATCTGGGTGAGCAGTACTTC. This gives the protein CASSLDLGEQYF.

The genes are TRBV6-5 and TRBJ1-4; D perhaps matches TRBD1 (5 bases). This CDR3 contains 15 residues. The ends were cut back, 0 bases at V and 3 bases at J, with 8 bases in the middle. Germline CDR1 and CDR2: MNHEY and SVGAGI. The CDR3 sequence: CASSYSGTANEKLFF. The CDR3 DNA reads TGTGCCAGCAGTTACTCCGGGACCGCTAATGAAAAACTGTTTTTT.

A note on this clonotype: Lacking the conserved final phenylalanine or tryptophan, this CDR3 likely reflects a read error. This chain joins TRBV4-3 and TRBJ2-2; 8 nucleotides line up with TRBD2. Germline V CDR1 and CDR2: LGHNA, YSLEER. This CDR3 has 17 amino acids. The trim removed 0 bases at V and 7 bases at J, leaving 10 bases unmatched. The CDR3 nucleotides are TGCGCCAGCAGCCAAGACCCAGCGGGGGAAAGAAACGGGGAGCTGTTTTTA. Residues: CASSQDPAGERNGELFL.

On this clonotype: One end of the junction does not line up with germline, which may come from a read error. V is TRBV4-2 and J is TRBJ2-7; 8 nucleotides line up with TRBD2. Per germline, CDR1 LGHNA and CDR2 YNFKEQ. The CDR3 covers 14 residues. In DNA, the CDR3 is TGTACCAGCAGGCAAGGGACTAGCTCCTACGAGCAGTACTTC. Amino acids: CTSRQGTSSYEQYF.

In regard to this clonotype: Germline is not matched at one junction end, which may reflect a read error. The genes are TRBV20-1 and TRBJ2-7; 8 nucleotides match TRBD2. The CDR3 sequence is 13 residues long. Germline V gene lookup returns CDR1 DFQATT and CDR2 SNEGSKA (reference sequence). The DNA for the CDR3 is TGCAGTACTAGGATAGCGGGAACGGCCGAGCAGTATTTC. It specifies CSTRIAGTAEQYF.

This clonotype appeared a single time. One end of the junction does not line up with germline, which may come from a read error. J is TRBJ1-1 and V is TRBV20-1; D is uncertain. Germline V CDR1 and CDR2: DFQATT, SNEGSKA (reference sequence). The CDR3 has 13 amino acids. The CDR3 DNA reads as TGCAGTGATAGATCATGTCAGAGGAATGAAGCTTTCTTT. Protein product: CSDRSCQRNEAFF.

A word on this clonotype: Since no conserved phenylalanine or tryptophan closes the CDR3, a read error is the likely cause. The chain couples TRBV20-1 to TRBJ2-7; unclear D gene. CDR3 size: 12 residues. Germline lookup yields CDR1 DFQATT and CDR2 SNEGSKA (reference sequence). CDR3 amino acids: CSPSAVIYEQYL. For the CDR3, the DNA is TGCAGTCCTAGTGCGGTCATTTACGAGCAGTACTTA.